The present entry profiles one T cell receptor (beta chain) with its context. Its cognate antigen is unknown. The data belong to a study of vaccination and CD4 T cells after COVID-19. Study-level information: Convalescent study patients returned SARS-CoV-2 positive nasal swab PCR results, with nine mild cases and one severe. Cells received overlapping spike peptides from SARS-CoV-2, HCoV-NL63, HCoV-OC43 and HCoV-229E as stimulation.

Treatment reported: roughly ten-day PBMC culture with coronavirus spike peptide pools or control peptides (ViraFEST assay). Oncomine TCR Beta short-read sequencing was applied to DNA from cultured CD4+ T cells. TCRdb itself ran the PCR reads through MiXCR, one entry per CDR3 protein. The repertoire includes approximately 16,000 distinct CDR3 sequences, 40% to 65% of them detected once, and less than 4.5% sits in the top ten. The V end lost 1 base, the J end lost 4 bases, and 11 bases lay between the germline ends. The CDR3 covers 14 residues. CDR1 and CDR2 from the germline V gene are LNHNV and YYDKDF (reference sequence).

The starting material was CD4+ T cells from blood, cultured in vitro, obtained before SARS-CoV-2 vaccination. This receptor was identified in a human donor who had recovered from COVID-19. The genes are TRBV15 and TRBJ2-7; D not resolved. The CDR3 coding sequence is TGTGCCACCAGCAGAGTTCAGAGAAGATACGAGCAGTACTTC. Encoded protein: CATSRVQRRYEQYF.